The 2 T cell receptor beta chains presented below share a single source sample, sequenced in a study of beta chain features in type 1 diabetes. Reverse transcribing all isolated RNA meant expressed TCRB transcripts were sequenced. Assay used: immunoSEQ multiplex PCR; TCRdb lists only in-frame clones, some missing. The sample yields about 140,000 clones, approximately 9.8% seen once. The source material was central memory CD4+ T cells from blood. The receptors shown here come from a woman in her thirties or forties in good health.

V and J are TRBV19 and TRBJ1-5, with 10 bases aligning to TRBD1. Losses at the gene ends were 8 bases for V and 3 bases for J; bases not matched to a gene: 4. Germline loops: CDR1 LNHDA, CDR2 SQIVND (reference sequence). The CDR3 has 14 residues. The CDR3 nucleotides are TGTGCCAGTCGGACAGGGGGTCCCAATCAGCCCCAGCATTTT. Protein sequence: CASRTGGPNQPQHF.

This clone appeared a few times. V usage is TRBV5-6 and J usage is TRBJ1-2, with no clear D. Trimming took 2 bases from V and 3 from J, leaving 14 bases between them. The germline gives CDR1 SGHDT, CDR2 YYEEEE. This CDR3 has 15 residues. CDR3 coding DNA: TGTGCCAGCAGCTTAGTGTCAGTCGAAGACTATGGCTACACCTTC. Translation gives CASSLVSVEDYGYTF.